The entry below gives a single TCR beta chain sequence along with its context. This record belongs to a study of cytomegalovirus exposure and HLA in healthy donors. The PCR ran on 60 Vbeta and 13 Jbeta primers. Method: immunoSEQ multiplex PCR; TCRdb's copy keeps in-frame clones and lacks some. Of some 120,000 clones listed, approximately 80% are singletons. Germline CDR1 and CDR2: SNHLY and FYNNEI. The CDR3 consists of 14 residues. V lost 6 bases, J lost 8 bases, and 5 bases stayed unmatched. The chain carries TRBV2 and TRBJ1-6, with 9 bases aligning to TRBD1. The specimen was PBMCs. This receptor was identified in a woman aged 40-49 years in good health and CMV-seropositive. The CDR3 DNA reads TGTGCCAGCAGGGGGAGGACAGGGGATTCACCCCTCCACTTT. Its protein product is CASRGRTGDSPLHF.